This T cell receptor (beta chain) derives from a study of beta chain features in type 1 diabetes. Germline lookup yields CDR1 SEHNR and CDR2 FQNEAQ (reference sequence). The CDR3 is 12 amino acids. V was pared by 5 bases and J by 5 bases, with 9 bases between. The investigators reverse transcribed all of the isolated RNA, so they sequenced expressed TCRB transcripts. TCRdb keeps only in-frame clones here, not all; method: immunoSEQ multiplex PCR. The sample lists 400,000 to 550,000 clones, roughly 11% occurring once. This clone was seen a handful of times. The chain is built from TRBV7-9 and TRBJ1-1, with a weak D call TRBD1 (6 bases). The TCR originated in a woman in her late teens or twenties in good health. Sequencing was done on a sample of naive CD4+ T cells from blood. The CDR3 region has the DNA TGTGCCAGCAGCCCCCAGGGGACTGAAGCTTTCTTT. Encoded protein: CASSPQGTEAFF.